This T cell receptor beta chain was captured by sequencing in a study of OX40 agonist ivuxolimab in advanced cancers. Across the whole study: Patients in the trial were receiving intravenous ivuxolimab every 2 weeks, at doses of 0.01 to 10 mg/kg. Prior therapy, whether anti-PD-1, anti-PD-L1 or anti-CTLA-4, was allowed, and approximately 40% had some.

Sequencing used immunoSEQ multiplex PCR; TCRdb keeps in-frame clones, though not all of them. The sample yields tens of thousands of clones, around nine tenths seen once. CDR1 and CDR2 from the germline V gene are WSHSY and SAAADI. The trim removed 8 bases at V and 6 bases at J, leaving 9 bases unmatched. The CDR3 loop spans 14 amino acids. The receptor was isolated from an adult with an advanced solid tumor such as melanoma, head and neck, liver or kidney cancer. The chain uses TRBV10-2 and TRBJ2-3, with 9 bases matching TRBD1. Sample: CD4+ or CD8+ T cells sorted from blood, taken in a trial of the OX40 agonist ivuxolimab. CDR3 in amino acids: CASARDRAPDTQYF. DNA of the CDR3: TGCGCCAGCGCCCGGGACAGGGCACCCGATACGCAGTATTTT.